These 5 T cell receptor beta chains were all obtained from the same sample, sequenced in a study of shared clonotypes between healthy human individuals. The method was immunoSEQ multiplex PCR; TCRdb's version includes in-frame clones alone and lacks a portion of them. The data contain 650,000 to 700,000 clones, about nine tenths of them singletons. The sample was memory CD8+ T cells from PBMCs. Specified subset: CD45RO+ cells pooled with CCR7-negative TemRA cells. Receptors originate from a man between 18 and 29 years old in good health. Some clones in this sample may be carry-over from other donors' samples.

The gene calls are TRBV28 and TRBJ1-2, with 7 bases fitting TRBD1. CDR1 and CDR2 from the germline V gene are MDHEN and SYDVKM. The CDR3 has 14 amino acids. Trimming took 6 bases from V and 6 from J; bases not matched to a gene: 10. CDR3 protein: CASRRQGTSDGYTF. DNA for the CDR3: TGTGCCAGCAGGCGACAGGGAACGAGCGATGGCTACACCTTC.

The rearrangement uses TRBV15 and TRBJ2-1; the D gene could be TRBD1 or TRBD2 (6 bases each). V gave up 4 bases and J gave up 8 bases, with 15 bases separating them. This CDR3 has 14 amino acids. The V gene's germline CDR1 is LNHNV and CDR2 YYDKDF (reference sequence). CDR3 coding DNA: TGTGCCACCAGCACCAGTGGTGGGGGGCATGAGCAGTTCTTC. Amino acid sequence: CATSTSGGGHEQFF. The entire variable domain, with the rest obtained from reference TRBV15 and TRBJ2-1, is as follows: DAMVIQNPRYQVTQFGKPVTLSCSQTLNHNVMYWYQQKSSQAPKLLFHYYDKDFNNEADTPDNFQSRRPNTSFCFLDIRSPGLGDTAMYLCATSTSGGGHEQFFGPGTRLTVL.

This chain links TRBV29-1 with TRBJ1-2, with TRBD1 identical over 9 bases. With V trimmed by 7 bases and J by 5 bases, 11 bases remained unmatched. CDR1 SQVTM and CDR2 ANQGSEA come from the germline V gene. The CDR3 has 14 residues. The DNA of the CDR3 is TGCAGCGCGGTACCAACAGGGGGCCGGTATGGCTACACCTTC. It encodes CSAVPTGGRYGYTF.

V and J are TRBV7-6 and TRBJ2-7; the D is unclear. Germline-derived CDR1 and CDR2 are SGHVS and FNYEAQ. The CDR3 has 13 residues. The V end lost 1 base, the J end lost 0 bases, and 4 bases lay between the germline ends. This CDR3 reads CASSLDSSYEQYF. CDR3 sequence (DNA): TGTGCCAGCAGCTTAGACAGCTCCTACGAGCAGTACTTC.

The chain joins TRBV9 to TRBJ2-1, with 9 bases lining up with TRBD1. V trimming: 0 bases; J trimming: 4 bases; junction bases outside the gene matches: 5. From germline, CDR1 is SGDLS and CDR2 YYNGEE. CDR3 length: 16 amino acids. This CDR3 is CASSVALTGGYNEQFF. CDR3 bases: TGTGCCAGCAGCGTAGCTCTGACAGGGGGGTACAATGAGCAGTTCTTC. Filled out from reference TRBV9 and TRBJ2-1, the complete variable domain reads DSGVTQTPKHLITATGQRVTLRCSPRSGDLSVYWYQQSLDQGLQFLIQYYNGEERAKGNILERFSAQQFPDLHSELNLSSLELGDSALYFCASSVALTGGYNEQFFGPGTRLTVL.